This record looks at one T cell receptor (beta chain) sequence and its context. Its antigen is undetermined. These data belong to a study of cytomegalovirus exposure and HLA in healthy donors. Germline V gene data show CDR1 as SGHDT and CDR2 as YYEEEE. The CDR3 runs to 14 residues. The V and J ends lost 0 bases and 3 bases respectively, with 10 bases between them. Regarding the study as a whole: Donors belonging to an Asian-associated ancestry cluster reportedly showed fewer N-insertions in productive TCRs than the roughly 700-donor mean, according to what a later analysis found.

Primers included in the PCR were 60 Vbeta and 13 Jbeta primers. The method was immunoSEQ multiplex PCR; TCRdb's version includes in-frame clones alone and lacks a portion of them. The sample records 70,000 to 100,000 clones, more than 55% being singletons. The clonotype comes from a woman aged 45 to 65 in good health and CMV-seropositive. Sequencing was done on a sample of PBMCs. This sequence joins TRBV5-6 and TRBJ2-7; D perhaps matches TRBD1 (6 bases). CDR3 DNA: TGTGCCAGCAGCTTGGCAGGGGAGCTCTACGAGCAGTACTTC. This translates into CASSLAGELYEQYF.